A single sample is the source of the 23 T cell receptor beta chains below, sequenced in a study of blood T cell repertoires in COVID-19. This table comes from immunoSEQ multiplex PCR, and its TCRdb copy is limited to in-frame clones, with some not included. The profile shows 150,000 or so clones, around 84% of them singletons. What was sequenced was peripheral blood. The receptor set was obtained from a man aged 80 or over with acute or convalescent COVID-19.

V gene TRBV10-2 combines with J gene TRBJ1-5; 7 nucleotides match TRBD1. CDR3 length equals 15 residues. Trimming at V came to 4 bases and at J to 0 bases, leaving 3 bases not matched to a gene. From germline, CDR1 is WSHSY and CDR2 SAAADI. The CDR3 protein is CASSGGQFSNQPQHF. The CDR3 DNA reads TGCGCCAGCAGTGGGGGACAGTTTAGCAATCAGCCCCAGCATTTT.

The rearrangement links TRBV18 to TRBJ2-5, with TRBD1 identical over 10 bases. The germline gives CDR1 KGHSH, CDR2 LQKENI. V was pared by 1 base and J by 5 bases, with 4 bases of the junction left unmatched. This CDR3 contains 15 residues. The CDR3 bases are TGTGCCAGCTCACCACGACAGGGGGCAGGCGAGACCCAGTACTTC. This sequence encodes CASSPRQGAGETQYF.

This clone has just one count. This rearrangement joins TRBV6-1 to TRBJ1-3, with 9 nucleotides matching TRBD1. The junction had 6 bases not matched to a gene; V was cut back by 2 bases and J by 4 bases. The CDR3 is 16 residues long. Germline V gene sequence: CDR1 MNHNS, CDR2 SASEGT. The CDR3 here is CASSETGQGDGNTIYF. In DNA, the CDR3 is TGTGCCAGCAGTGAAACGGGACAGGGAGACGGAAACACCATATATTTT.

The rearrangement uses TRBV6-1 and TRBJ2-5; 8 positions agree with TRBD1. V trimming: 2 bases; J trimming: 5 bases; junction bases outside the gene matches: 4. CDR1 and CDR2 from the germline V gene are MNHNS and SASEGT. This CDR3 is 14 amino acids long. CDR3 DNA: TGTGCCAGCAGTGAATGGAGGACAGGGGAGACCCAGTACTTC. Its translation: CASSEWRTGETQYF.

J is TRBJ1-1 and V is TRBV5-6, with 10 bases identical to TRBD1. The germline V gene has CDR1 SGHDT and CDR2 YYEEEE. The CDR3 spans 16 residues. V shed 0 bases and J 4 bases; nucleotides not matched to a gene: 6. The CDR3 DNA reads as TGTGCCAGCAGCTTGGAGACAGGGGGCCTCGGCACTGAAGCTTTCTTT. Protein sequence: CASSLETGGLGTEAFF.

The V and J genes are TRBV6-2 or TRBV6-3 and TRBJ1-2, with 7 bases identical to TRBD1. Germline V CDR1 and CDR2: MNHEY, SVGEGT. Losses at the gene ends were 2 bases for V and 2 bases for J; bases not matched to a gene: 8. CDR3 size: 16 residues. CDR3: CASSYDVWDRNYGYTF. The CDR3 region has the DNA TGTGCCAGCAGTTACGATGTCTGGGACAGAAACTATGGCTACACCTTC.

This clone was seen a single time. The rearrangement links TRBV7-2 to TRBJ1-6; D gene unclear. Germline V CDR1 and CDR2: SGHTA, FQGNSA. The length of the CDR3 is 15 residues. Trimming cost V 1 base and J 5 bases, with 9 bases left between them. CDR3 in amino acids: CASSLGEANNSPLHF. In DNA, the CDR3 is TGTGCCAGCAGCTTAGGAGAGGCAAATAATTCACCCCTCCACTTT.

This chain links TRBV6-2 or TRBV6-3 with TRBJ2-7; 9 bases are shared with TRBD2. Losses at the gene ends were 2 bases for V and 2 bases for J; bases not matched to a gene: 1. The V gene's germline CDR1 is MNHEY and CDR2 SVGEGT. The CDR3 contains 14 residues. The CDR3: CASSYTSGPYEQYF. CDR3 sequence (DNA): TGTGCCAGCAGTTACACTAGCGGGCCCTACGAGCAGTACTTC.

This chain joins TRBV7-9 and TRBJ2-3; 10 bases are shared with TRBD2. Germline CDR1 is SEHNR and CDR2 is FQNEAQ (reference sequence). CDR3 length equals 16 residues. Germline trimming cut 3 bases from V and 2 bases from J; bases unmatched to any gene: 5. In DNA, the CDR3 is TGTGCCAGCAGCTTTTCCGGGACTAGCGTCACAGATACGCAGTATTTT. It codes for CASSFSGTSVTDTQYF.

V is TRBV2 and J is TRBJ2-7; possible D gene TRBD1, 5 bases. V was shortened by 7 bases and J by 2 bases, with 18 bases between the two germline ends. The CDR3 totals 15 residues. Germline V CDR1 and CDR2: SNHLY, FYNNEI. The CDR3 region is CASKEGVLTAYEQYF. The CDR3 DNA reads TGTGCCAGCAAGGAAGGGGTGTTGACAGCCTACGAGCAGTACTTC.

This clone was seen more than once but under ten times. The chain combines TRBV2 with TRBJ2-5, with unresolved D. Germline CDR1 and CDR2: SNHLY and FYNNEI. V was trimmed by 4 bases and J by 6 bases, leaving 18 bases between them. The CDR3 runs 15 residues. CDR3 sequence: CASSGFVRVGKTQYF. CDR3 nucleotide sequence: TGTGCCAGCAGTGGGTTCGTCCGGGTAGGAAAGACCCAGTACTTC.

This rearrangement joins TRBV9 to TRBJ2-2; 10 bases are shared with TRBD1. The germline V gene encodes CDR1 SGDLS and CDR2 YYNGEE. CDR3 size: 16 residues. V lost 4 bases, J lost 6 bases, and 9 bases stayed unmatched. CDR3 sequence: CASSQGQGIMAGELFF. DNA for the CDR3: TGTGCCAGCAGCCAGGGACAGGGGATAATGGCCGGGGAGCTGTTTTTT.

V usage is TRBV6-4 and J usage is TRBJ2-7; D ambiguous. V was cut by 3 bases and J by 4 bases, with 19 bases left in between. Germline assignment: CDR1 MRHNA and CDR2 SNTAGT. The CDR3 sequence is 16 residues long. The CDR3 DNA reads TGTGCCAGCAGTGATGGTGGGCGACCGCATCTTTACGAGCAGTACGTC. Its translation is CASSDGGRPHLYEQYV.

As to this clone: The junction departs from the called germline gene at one end, perhaps through a read error. The chain is built from TRBV6-1 and TRBJ1-5; D call uncertain. The CDR3 contains 15 residues. Germline V gene data show CDR1 as MNHNS and CDR2 as SASEGT. CDR3 loop: CASSEGSYSNQPQHF. Here the CDR3 DNA reads TGTGCCAGCAGCGAAGGGAGCTATAGCAATCAGCCCCAGCATTTT.

The rearrangement joins TRBV18 to TRBJ1-5, with D perhaps TRBD1 (5 bases). Germline loops: CDR1 KGHSH, CDR2 LQKENI. This CDR3 region has 12 residues. Trimming left V 8 bases short and J 7 bases short, with 12 bases between. CDR3 in DNA: TGTGCCAGCAGACCTGACAGACAGCCCCAGCATTTT. This codes for CASRPDRQPQHF.

This clone has only a few counts. The rearrangement joins TRBV5-1 to TRBJ1-4; no clear D. Between the trimmed V and J ends, which lost 0 bases and 5 bases, there was a span of 17 bases. The germline V gene encodes CDR1 SGHRS and CDR2 YFSETQ. The CDR3 runs to 17 residues. The CDR3 reads CASSLGTGKGSNEKLFF. CDR3 nucleotides: TGCGCCAGCAGCTTGGGGACGGGAAAAGGGTCCAATGAAAAACTGTTTTTT.

The chain couples TRBV5-8 to TRBJ1-4; D is unclear. The CDR3 is 16 residues long. Trimming shortened V by 4 bases and J by 0 bases, and 13 bases separated the two germline ends. Germline V CDR1 and CDR2: SGHTS, YDEGEE. The CDR3 protein is CASSARGAATNEKLFF. DNA of the CDR3: TGTGCCAGCAGCGCCCGCGGCGCCGCAACTAATGAAAAACTGTTTTTT.

The chain has TRBV25-1 and TRBJ2-5, with 10 bases identical to TRBD1. The length of the CDR3 is 15 residues. With V trimmed by 1 base and J by 3 bases, 2 bases remained unmatched. Germline V gene data show CDR1 as MGHDK and CDR2 as SYGVNS. Here the CDR3 DNA reads TGTGCCAGCAGTGAATGGGGGACAGGGGAAGAGACCCAGTACTTC. Its translation: CASSEWGTGEETQYF.

For this clone: Other DNA sequences of this sample code for an identical CDR3. The gene calls are TRBV5-1 and TRBJ2-5; the D is unclear. Germline assignment: CDR1 SGHRS and CDR2 YFSETQ. The CDR3 consists of 14 residues. Trimming cost V 2 bases and J 3 bases, with 11 bases left between them. The chain's CDR3 is CASSFGQAEETQYF. The CDR3 DNA reads as TGCGCCAGCAGCTTTGGGCAGGCAGAAGAGACCCAGTACTTC.

The chain is built from TRBV11-3 and TRBJ1-2; the D is unclear. V was trimmed by 2 bases and J by 2 bases, leaving 6 bases between them. The CDR3 loop spans 13 amino acids. The germline gives CDR1 SGHNT, CDR2 YENEEA. CDR3: CASSLTPNYGYTF. The CDR3 nucleotides read TGTGCCAGCAGCTTAACACCGAACTATGGCTACACCTTC.

This chain uses TRBV7-2 with TRBJ2-1; a possible D gene is TRBD2 (6 bases). This CDR3 comprises 17 residues. Trimming took 1 base from V and 7 from J, leaving 20 bases between them. Germline V lookup: CDR1 SGHTA, CDR2 FQGNSA. CDR3 protein: CASSLVYSGTAGNEQFF. For the CDR3, the DNA is TGTGCCAGCAGCTTAGTATACAGCGGAACCGCGGGAAATGAGCAGTTCTTC.

The chain carries TRBV28 and TRBJ2-1; 10 nucleotides match TRBD2. After removal of 5 bases from V and 5 bases from J, the junction contained 6 bases not matched to a gene. This CDR3 contains 15 residues. From germline, CDR1 is MDHEN and CDR2 SYDVKM. CDR3 coding DNA: TGTGCCAGCAGTGCCCCACTAGCGGGGCACAATGAGCAGTTCTTC. Its protein is CASSAPLAGHNEQFF.

The chain couples TRBV18 to TRBJ1-2; 7 nucleotides agree with TRBD1. The CDR3 totals 17 residues. The germline CDR1 and CDR2 sequences are KGHSH and LQKENI. V shed 2 bases and J 5 bases; nucleotides not matched to a gene: 14. CDR3 bases: TGTGCCAGCTCACCATTGCCGCCCACGACAGGGACTTATGGCTACACCTTC. It translates to CASSPLPPTTGTYGYTF.